The 28 T cell receptor beta chains below all came from one sample that was sequenced in a study of metastatic and nonmetastatic thyroid tumors. TCRdb reanalyzed the PCR reads via MiXCR. This table has roughly 23,000 clones, about 23% appearing once. None of the patients had undergone any treatment ahead of thyroid surgery. Sequencing used blood. Every receptor here comes from a male donor with papillary thyroid cancer or a benign thyroid nodule (not recorded which). Some clones in this sample may be carry-over from other donors' samples.

This chain uses TRBV20-1 with TRBJ2-3; 8 bases match TRBD2. The CDR3 consists of 15 residues. Germline CDR1 reads DFQATT; CDR2 reads SNEGSKA (reference sequence). With V trimmed by 0 bases and J by 3 bases, 5 bases remained unmatched. CDR3 bases: TGCAGTGCTAGAGATTATGGCGGGAGGACAGATACGCAGTATTTT. This codes for CSARDYGGRTDTQYF.

Ten or more counts support this clone. This sequence joins TRBV28 and TRBJ1-3; tentative D call: TRBD1 (6 bases). CDR1 is MDHEN and CDR2 is SYDVKM in the germline V gene. V was trimmed by 6 bases and J by 0 bases, leaving 9 bases between them. CDR3 length equals 14 residues. CDR3 sequence (DNA): TGTGCCAGCAGCGACAGGCTCTCTGGAAACACCATATATTTT. Amino acids: CASSDRLSGNTIYF.

This clone was detected many times. The J gene is TRBJ1-4, the V gene TRBV16; 7 nucleotides match TRBD1. Germline V gives CDR1 KGHSY, CDR2 FQNENV. This CDR3 contains 14 residues. V lost 1 base and J lost 5; bases outside the gene matches: 1. The CDR3 region is CASSQFRGNEKLFF. For the CDR3, the DNA is TGTGCCAGCAGCCAATTCAGGGGGAATGAAAAACTGTTTTTT.

This clone was counted many times. One junction end disagrees with the germline gene, perhaps due to a read error. This chain connects TRBV7-2 to TRBJ1-2; no reliable D call. CDR3 length equals 12 residues. CDR1 and CDR2 (germline): SGHTA, FQGNSA. The CDR3 coding sequence is TGTGCCAGCAGCTTACTCACCACCCGGGTGGTCTTC. Protein: CASSLLTTRVVF.

The gene calls are TRBV7-8 and TRBJ2-7; D gene unclear. Trimming pared 1 base from V and 0 bases from J, leaving 13 bases between. Germline assignment: CDR1 SGHVS and CDR2 FQNEAQ. This CDR3 has 16 amino acids. The CDR3 sequence is CASSLVVPTISYEQYF. The CDR3 DNA follows: TGTGCCAGCAGCTTAGTGGTCCCCACTATCTCCTACGAGCAGTACTTC.

This clone is medium-sized (0.01 to 0.1%) by share. V usage is TRBV20-1 and J usage is TRBJ2-3; the match to TRBD2 covers 10 bases. The CDR3 loop spans 15 amino acids. Trimming removed 8 bases from V and 0 bases from J; junction bases left unmatched: 8. Per the germline V gene, CDR1 is DFQATT and CDR2 is SNEGSKA (reference sequence). CDR3 bases: TGCAGTCCCCCCCCACTAGCGGGAAGCACAGATACGCAGTATTTT. It translates to CSPPPLAGSTDTQYF.

This clone was seen many times. The chain links TRBV19 to TRBJ2-7; 8 positions agree with TRBD2. J lost 3 bases, V lost 5 bases, and 3 bases had no gene match. The length of the CDR3 is 13 residues. CDR1 is LNHDA, CDR2 SQIVND, per germline (reference sequence). The CDR3 DNA sequence: TGTGCCAGTAGTCAGCGGGGGCTCTACGAGCAGTACTTC. It yields the protein CASSQRGLYEQYF.

As regards this clone: A much larger clone sits a single nucleotide away, making a read error possible. Within the sample, other DNA sequences also encode this same CDR3. The genes are TRBV6-4 and TRBJ1-4, with unresolved D. This CDR3 is built from 13 residues. Trimming shortened V by 6 bases and J by 7 bases, and 12 bases separated the two germline ends. From germline, CDR1 is MRHNA and CDR2 SNTAGT. As DNA, the CDR3 is TGTGCCAGCAGGGGAAGGGATAGTGAAAAACTGTTTTTT. Protein: CASRGRDSEKLFF.

V is TRBV20-1 and J is TRBJ2-3; no definite D call. Per the germline V gene, CDR1 is DFQATT and CDR2 is SNEGSKA (reference sequence). CDR3 size: 16 residues. V shed 3 bases and J shed 2 bases, with 18 bases lying between them. CDR3 loop: CSASLMARDYTDTQYF. The DNA for the CDR3 is TGCAGTGCTAGCCTCATGGCAAGGGATTACACAGATACGCAGTATTTT.

To note about this clone: This may arise from a read error, as a much more abundant clone is one base away. The same CDR3 can be traced to other DNA sequences in this sample. The J gene is TRBJ2-3, the V gene TRBV7-3, with 8 bases identical to TRBD1. J lost 3 bases, V lost 3 bases, and 5 bases had no gene match. The CDR3 is 15 amino acids. Germline assignment: CDR1 SGHTA and CDR2 FQGTGA. This chain's CDR3 is CASSFGQGGTDTQYF. DNA of the CDR3: TGTGCCAGCAGCTTCGGACAGGGTGGAACAGATACGCAGTATTTT.

V gene TRBV18 combines with J gene TRBJ1-6; 7 nucleotides match TRBD1. This CDR3 is 14 amino acids long. After removal of 4 bases from V and 5 bases from J, the junction contained 2 bases not matched to a gene. Per germline, CDR1 KGHSH and CDR2 LQKENI. In DNA form, the CDR3 reads TGTGCCAGCTCACGGGACAGTCATAATTCACCCCTCCACTTT. It specifies CASSRDSHNSPLHF.

With regard to this clone: The junction differs from germline at one of its ends, possibly a read error. This chain joins TRBV19 and TRBJ2-2; 7 nucleotides line up with TRBD1. The CDR3 sequence is 15 residues long. Germline V gene sequence: CDR1 LNHDA, CDR2 SQIVND (reference sequence). In nucleotides, the CDR3 is TGTGCCAGTAGGATACAGGGGTGGAACACCGGTGAGCTGTTTTTT. This encodes CASRIQGWNTGELFF.

J is TRBJ2-2 and V is TRBV30; 7 bases line up with TRBD2. The CDR3 spans 12 residues. V shed 5 bases and J 3 bases; nucleotides not matched to a gene: 0. Germline V gene sequence: CDR1 GTSNPN, CDR2 SVGIG (reference sequence). CDR3 coding DNA: TGTGCCTGGGGGAGGGACACCGGGGAGCTGTTTTTT. Translation: CAWGRDTGELFF.

In its sample, this clone was seen many times. The V gene is TRBV12-3 or TRBV12-4, the J gene TRBJ2-2; TRBD1 matches at 7 bases. V was pared by 5 bases and J by 4 bases, with 4 bases of the junction left unmatched. The CDR3 runs 14 residues. The CDR3 is CASSRDSATGELFF. In DNA, the CDR3 is TGTGCCAGCAGTCGGGACAGTGCCACCGGGGAGCTGTTTTTT.

This clone was recorded at least ten times. The chain employs TRBV5-4 and TRBJ1-2; D gene unclear. Germline values: CDR1 SGHNT, CDR2 YYREEE (reference sequence). The V and J ends lost 0 bases and 2 bases respectively, with 8 bases between them. The CDR3 contains 14 residues. The CDR3 bases are TGTGCCAGCAGCTTGGGGGCAACAAACTATGGCTACACCTTC. This sequence encodes CASSLGATNYGYTF.

The sample holds many counts of this clone. The V gene is TRBV12-3 or TRBV12-4, the J gene TRBJ2-1; 8 positions match TRBD2. The V segment lost 8 bases and the J segment 1 base; nucleotides outside the gene matches: 7. The CDR3 is 15 amino acids. The CDR3 sequence is CASATGTSSYNEQFF. The CDR3 nucleotides read TGTGCCAGCGCCACGGGGACTAGTTCCTACAATGAGCAGTTCTTC.

This clone was counted only a few times. The V gene is TRBV3-1, the J gene TRBJ2-1; perhaps TRBD2 as D (7 bases). V shed 1 base and J shed 9 bases, with 13 bases lying between them. Germline-derived CDR1 and CDR2 are LGHDT and YNNKEL (reference sequence). The CDR3 is 14 residues long. The CDR3, as DNA: TGTGCCAGCAGCCAAGGGCTAGGGGGGGGTGAGCAGTTCTTC. As protein: CASSQGLGGGEQFF.

This clone occurred many times. This sequence joins TRBV6-2 or TRBV6-3 and TRBJ2-7; perhaps D is TRBD1 or TRBD2 (6 bases each). Germline lookup yields CDR1 MNHEY and CDR2 SVGEGT. This CDR3 is built from 13 residues. V was cut by 10 bases and J by 3 bases, with 16 bases left in between. The CDR3 sequence: CATRGGSLYEQYF. For the CDR3, the DNA is TGTGCCACCCGAGGGGGGAGCCTCTACGAGCAGTACTTC.

This clone was seen repeatedly, ten times or more. This chain uses TRBV25-1 with TRBJ1-4; the D gene is possibly TRBD1 (5 bases). Trimming removed 1 base at V and 7 bases at J, with 13 bases between. The CDR3 sequence is 15 residues long. CDR1 and CDR2 from the germline V gene are MGHDK and SYGVNS. Written as DNA, the CDR3 is TGTGCCAGCAGTGAATTCCGCCAGGGAGGTGAAAAACTGTTTTTT. Protein product: CASSEFRQGGEKLFF.

The sample holds many counts of this clone. The chain couples TRBV12-3 or TRBV12-4 to TRBJ1-4, with D possibly TRBD1 on 5 matching bases. CDR3 length: 13 amino acids. V lost 4 bases and J 10 bases, leaving 13 bases between the germline ends. The CDR3 loop is CASSWGGEGKLFF. The DNA for the CDR3 is TGTGCCAGCAGTTGGGGAGGGGAGGGAAAACTGTTTTTT.

This clone was counted at least ten times. The chain joins TRBV20-1 to TRBJ1-1; D unclear. CDR3 length equals 11 residues. Trimming pared 5 bases from V and 8 bases from J, leaving 12 bases between. The germline V gene encodes CDR1 DFQATT and CDR2 SNEGSKA (reference sequence). In nucleotides, the CDR3 is TGCAGTGCTCCTGACTCGGGAGAAGCTTTCTTT. This codes for CSAPDSGEAFF.

This clone has more than one count but fewer than ten. V usage is TRBV6-1 and J usage is TRBJ1-3; no clear D gene. The CDR3 contains 14 residues. Trimming took 6 bases from V and 2 from J, leaving 11 bases between them. Germline V gene data show CDR1 as MNHNS and CDR2 as SASEGT. CDR3 nucleotide sequence: TGTGCCAGCAGAACGGGCATTCCTGGAAACACCATATATTTT. Translated, it gives CASRTGIPGNTIYF.

In its sample, this clone was seen a few times. The DNA for the CDR3 is TGTGCCAGCAGTCCGACAGGTGGCTATGGCTACACCTTC. Residues: CASSPTGGYGYTF. J is TRBJ1-2 and V is TRBV6-1; tentative D call: TRBD1 (6 bases). This CDR3 spans 13 amino acids. Germline V lookup: CDR1 MNHNS, CDR2 SASEGT. Trimming cost V 5 bases and J 4 bases, with 11 bases left between them.

The chain couples TRBV5-1 to TRBJ2-6; TRBD2 agrees at 9 bases. The CDR3 contains 16 residues. Germline V lookup: CDR1 SGHRS, CDR2 YFSETQ. With 4 bases clipped from V and 2 bases from J, the junction kept 4 bases outside the gene matches. The CDR3 DNA is TGCGCCAGCAGCCCGGGACTAGCTCCTGGGGCCAACGTCCTGACTTTC. Its translation is CASSPGLAPGANVLTF.

This clone was counted between two and nine times. This chain links TRBV6-4 with TRBJ2-1; tentative D call: TRBD2 (5 bases). Germline CDR1 MRHNA, CDR2 SNTAGT. There are 13 residues in the CDR3. V dropped 2 bases and J dropped 10 bases, with 12 bases sitting between them. The CDR3 reads CASSDDRGREQFF. CDR3 sequence (DNA): TGTGCCAGCAGTGACGACCGGGGTCGGGAGCAGTTCTTC.

At least ten counts were recorded for this clone. V is TRBV5-1 and J is TRBJ2-5; D ambiguous. CDR1 and CDR2 from the germline V gene are SGHRS and YFSETQ. The CDR3 is 13 residues long. Between the trimmed V and J ends, which lost 0 bases and 5 bases, there was a span of 8 bases. The CDR3 DNA follows: TGCGCCAGCAGCTTGGTGGTGTCGGAGACCCAGTACTTC. Translated: CASSLVVSETQYF.

CDR3 sequence: CPAAGLFYGYTF. CDR3 DNA: TGTCCCGCAGCCGGGCTATTCTATGGCTACACCTTC. V usage is TRBV28 and J usage is TRBJ1-2; D is unresolved. Germline CDR1 and CDR2: MDHEN and SYDVKM. CDR3 size: 12 residues.

Concerning this clone itself: This may arise from a read error, as a much more abundant clone is one base away. The V call is TRBV10-3, the J call TRBJ1-5, with D unresolved. The CDR3 sequence is 14 residues long. Germline V lookup: CDR1 ENHRY, CDR2 SYGVKD. CDR3: CATSGRSENQPRHF. Here the CDR3 DNA reads TGTGCCACCTCGGGGAGAAGTGAGAATCAGCCCCGGCATTTT.